This paragraph reports one T cell receptor beta chain. The antigen it binds to is not known. Base qualities are missing; no much larger clone stands one base away. This sample stems from a study of STAT5B mutations in CD4+ large granular lymphocyte leukemia (dated by TCRdb to between 2021 and 2024). Background on the whole study: Among healthy controls, the CDR3 'QG' motif was associated with a particular HLA allele. The purity of purified fractions was confirmed by flow cytometry on FACSCanto II or FACSVerse to exceed 95% among lymphocytes. The study compared the TCRbeta repertoires of patients with CD4+ T-cell large granular lymphocyte leukemia against the TCRbeta repertoires of healthy blood donors.

TCRbeta rearrangements were sequenced from genomic DNA using the immunoSEQ assay at survey resolution. The paper's processing steps were these. A lowest detectable productive clonotype frequency of 2.59 x 10-5 was observed in the TCR sequencing data. Only productive TCRbeta rearrangements, defined as complete and in-frame sequences, were included in the analyses. Clonality for each sample was calculated as Simpson clonality in the immunoSEQ Analyzer version 3.0. Clones were grouped by frequency into very rare, small, medium, large (1-20%) or hyperexpanded (>20%) categories. Generation probabilities were estimated with OLGA 1.2.3, V-gene circos plots were generated with VDJtools, specificities were searched for in VDJdb, and CDR3 motifs were identified with GLIPH. The immuneACCESS repertoire file appears here via TCRdb, limited to in-frame rearrangements. These files lack a portion of the clones; in checked studies, under half of the deficit traces to unresolved V genes, and the cause of the others is not known. V and J calls plus clone size are reproduced from that table; the DNA served to infer D and trimming. This sample gives roughly 32,000 clones in total; less than 90% of them show up just once. 0.41% of the sample belongs to the ten largest clones.

General findings and caveats noted by the study authors: Main leukemic clonotypes were private to each patient, although over 20% appeared at low frequency in other patients' non-leukemic repertoires. TRBV06-family usage was enriched among the top patient clones (8/27) compared with healthy controls (2/35). Compared with healthy CD4+ repertoires, CD4-sorted patient repertoires appeared more clonal, and this difference remained even after the putative leukemic clones were removed. Data were not HLA-matched; higher clonality in CD4+ versus CD8+ T-LGLL could reflect the relatively small sample size.

V is clipped by 3 bases and J by 8 bases, and the sequence between their germline boundaries is 14 bases long. From the cysteine through the phenylalanine, the CDR3 covers 14 amino acids. Of all the DNA, just the CDR3 is kept, 42 bases in frame from base 1. As encoded in the germline V gene (reference sequence), CDR1 is MNHEY while CDR2 is SMNVEV. Buffy coats from 37 blood donors, supplied by the Finnish Red Cross blood service, were used as healthy controls. All TCR-sequenced material derived from peripheral blood: patient blood samples and healthy donor buffy coats. Ficoll-Hypaque gradient centrifugation was used to isolate peripheral blood mononuclear cells. Magnetic purification was used to isolate CD4+ cells from the buffy coats of the healthy controls. The Gentra Puregene Cell and Tissue kit was used to extract genomic DNA, and a Qubit 2.0 fluorometer was used to measure the amount of genomic DNA.

Sequencing was carried out using CD4+ T cells from blood buffy coats. This receptor was identified in a human donor in good health. The chain links TRBV27 with TRBJ2-1, and perhaps TRBD1 as D gene, on 5 matching bases. Here is the DNA: TGTGCCAGCAGTTTCTCAGAACAGGTCTATGAGCAGTTCTTC. Its translation reads: CASSFSEQVYEQFF.